The 13 T cell receptor beta chains below come from one sample, sequenced in a study of long-term antiretroviral therapy in people with HIV. Samples were assayed with immunoSEQ v3.0 at survey level. Data came from immunoSEQ multiplex PCR; TCRdb stores just in-frame clones and leaves some out. The table lists about 20,000 clones, more than 80% of them singletons. Sequencing was performed on unsorted PBMCs, taken 5.9 years after starting antiretroviral therapy. The receptor source for this set is a man aged 30 to 39 with HIV.

This chain links TRBV4-3 with TRBJ2-5; a possible D gene is TRBD1 (6 bases). The germline gives CDR1 LGHNA, CDR2 YSLEER. V was pared by 0 bases and J by 4 bases, with 12 bases between. The CDR3 has 15 residues. The CDR3 DNA reads as TGCGCCAGCAGCCAAGAAGGGGGAAAGGGAGAGACCCAGTACTTC. As protein: CASSQEGGKGETQYF.

The chain recombines TRBV11-2 with TRBJ1-5; 7 bases are a match to TRBD1. This CDR3 contains 16 residues. Germline V gene lookup returns CDR1 SGHAT and CDR2 FQNNGV. The ends lost 1 base at V and 0 bases at J; junction bases unmatched: 3. DNA of the CDR3: TGTGCCAGCAGCTTAGGAAACAGGGGTAGCAATCAGCCCCAGCATTTT. Its protein product is CASSLGNRGSNQPQHF. Together with reference TRBV11-2 and TRBJ1-5, the CDR3 gives the full variable domain: EAGVAQSPRYKIIEKRQSVAFWCNPISGHATLYWYQQILGQGPKLLIQFQNNGVVDDSQLPKDRFSAERLKGVDSTLKIQPAKLEDSAVYLCASSLGNRGSNQPQHFGDGTRLSIL.

The V and J genes are TRBV6-5 and TRBJ1-6; tentatively, D is TRBD1 (5 bases). This CDR3 is built from 13 residues. Germline lookup yields CDR1 MNHEY and CDR2 SVGAGI. V was cut by 6 bases and J by 8 bases, with 11 bases left in between. The CDR3 region is CASRGREDSPLHF. CDR3 DNA sequence: TGTGCCAGCAGAGGCAGGGAAGATTCACCCCTCCACTTT.

The V and J genes are TRBV28 and TRBJ2-7, with 7 bases lining up with TRBD2. The CDR3 contains 16 residues. V shed 1 base, J shed 0 bases, and the junction held 6 bases outside the gene matches. Germline assignment: CDR1 MDHEN and CDR2 SYDVKM. In nucleotides, the CDR3 is TGTGCCAGCAGTTTATCGCTAGCGGAAATCTCCTACGAGCAGTACTTC. Its translation: CASSLSLAEISYEQYF.

The chain combines TRBV9 with TRBJ2-1, with 10 bases that match TRBD1. CDR1 SGDLS and CDR2 YYNGEE come from the germline V gene. This CDR3 contains 15 residues. Trimming removed 3 bases from V and 3 bases from J; junction bases left unmatched: 3. The CDR3 nucleotides read TGTGCCAGCAGCGGCCGGGACAGGGGCTACAATGAGCAGTTCTTC. Its protein product is CASSGRDRGYNEQFF.

The chain links TRBV6-5 to TRBJ1-3; D possibly corresponds to TRBD1 (6 bases). The CDR3 has 15 amino acids. V was trimmed by 6 bases and J by 0 bases, leaving 12 bases between them. Germline-derived CDR1 and CDR2 are MNHEY and SVGAGI. The CDR3 spells CASRAGTSSGNTIYF. The CDR3 bases are TGTGCCAGCAGAGCCGGGACAAGCTCTGGAAACACCATATATTTT.

The rearrangement links TRBV6-1 to TRBJ2-7; perhaps TRBD1 as D (5 bases). Trimming took off 4 bases at V and 3 bases at J, with 10 bases between the two ends. Germline V gene data show CDR1 as MNHNS and CDR2 as SASEGT. The length of the CDR3 is 13 residues. In DNA, the CDR3 is TGTGCCAGCAGTGTCAAAGACAGCTACGAGCAGTACTTC. It encodes CASSVKDSYEQYF.

V and J are TRBV2 and TRBJ1-5; 7 bases map to TRBD1. This CDR3 is 17 amino acids long. Germline V gene lookup returns CDR1 SNHLY and CDR2 FYNNEI. J lost 4 bases, V lost 3 bases, and 12 bases had no gene match. The CDR3 loop reads CASSENYADRMNQPQHF. The CDR3 coding sequence is TGTGCCAGCAGTGAGAATTATGCGGACAGGATGAATCAGCCCCAGCATTTT.

The chain carries TRBV7-6 and TRBJ2-2; no firm D call. The CDR3 totals 14 residues. V lost 1 base, J lost 6 bases, and 9 bases lay in between. CDR1 is SGHVS and CDR2 is FNYEAQ in the germline V gene. This chain's CDR3 is CASSLVRVSGELFF. CDR3 DNA: TGTGCCAGCAGCTTAGTTCGGGTCTCCGGGGAGCTGTTTTTT.

The chain uses TRBV18 and TRBJ1-6; 7 bases fit TRBD1. The V gene end was trimmed by 5 bases and the J gene end by 8 bases; junction bases not matched to a gene: 6. This CDR3 is built from 14 residues. CDR1 and CDR2 (germline): KGHSH, LQKENI. CDR3 sequence: CASSGTEGYSPLHF. The CDR3 DNA reads TGTGCCAGCTCAGGGACAGAAGGCTATTCACCCCTCCACTTT. The variable domain in full, with the rest retrieved from reference TRBV18 and TRBJ1-6, is NAGVMQNPRHLVRRRGQEARLRCSPMKGHSHVYWYRQLPEEGLKFMVYLQKENIIDESGMPKERFSAEFPKEGPSILRIQQVVRGDSAAYFCASSGTEGYSPLHFGNGTRLTVT.

The V and J genes are TRBV5-6 and TRBJ1-2; no clear D. The CDR3 extends over 16 amino acids. Trimming left V 1 base short and J 3 bases short, with 16 bases between. The germline CDR1 and CDR2 sequences are SGHDT and YYEEEE. Here the CDR3 reads CASSLLPGDGDYGYTF. CDR3 nucleotide sequence: TGTGCCAGCAGCTTGCTCCCGGGAGACGGGGACTATGGCTACACCTTC.

This clone was detected a few times. The chain recombines TRBV7-9 with TRBJ1-5; TRBD1 is a possible D gene (5 bases). The germline V gene encodes CDR1 SEHNR and CDR2 FQNEAQ (reference sequence). The CDR3 has 15 residues. Trimming left V 6 bases short and J 3 bases short, with 15 bases between. For the CDR3, the DNA is TGTGCCAGCAGTCCAGGGACGGACGACAATCAGCCCCAGCATTTT. It codes for CASSPGTDDNQPQHF. Supplemented by reference TRBV7-9 and TRBJ1-5, the full variable domain reads DTGVSQNPRHKITKRGQNVTFRCDPISEHNRLYWYRQTLGQGPEFLTYFQNEAQLEKSRLLSDRFSAERPKGSFSTLEIQRTEQGDSAMYLCASSPGTDDNQPQHFGDGTRLSIL.

The CDR3 sequence is CAWSVPGGNTQYF. The CDR3 region has the DNA TGTGCCTGGAGTGTCCCGGGGGGGAACACGCAGTATTTT. V is TRBV30 and J is TRBJ2-3, with 8 bases lining up with TRBD2. The V gene's germline CDR1 is GTSNPN and CDR2 SVGIG (reference sequence). The V gene end was trimmed by 0 bases and the J gene end by 9 bases; junction bases not matched to a gene: 5. The CDR3 is 13 residues long.